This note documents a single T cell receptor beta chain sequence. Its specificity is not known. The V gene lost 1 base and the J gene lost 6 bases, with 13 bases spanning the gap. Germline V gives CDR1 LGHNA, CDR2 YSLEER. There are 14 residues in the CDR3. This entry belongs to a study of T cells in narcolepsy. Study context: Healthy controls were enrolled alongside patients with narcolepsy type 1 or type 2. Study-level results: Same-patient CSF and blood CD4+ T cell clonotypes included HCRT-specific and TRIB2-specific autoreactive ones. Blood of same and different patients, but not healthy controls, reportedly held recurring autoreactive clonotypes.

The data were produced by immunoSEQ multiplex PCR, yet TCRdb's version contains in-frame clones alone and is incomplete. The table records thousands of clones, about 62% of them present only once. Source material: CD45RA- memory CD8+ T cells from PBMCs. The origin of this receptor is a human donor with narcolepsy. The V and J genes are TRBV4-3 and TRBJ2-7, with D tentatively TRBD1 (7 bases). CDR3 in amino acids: CASSQARGVGEQYF. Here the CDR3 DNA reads TGCGCCAGCAGCCAAGCCAGGGGGGTAGGCGAGCAGTACTTC.